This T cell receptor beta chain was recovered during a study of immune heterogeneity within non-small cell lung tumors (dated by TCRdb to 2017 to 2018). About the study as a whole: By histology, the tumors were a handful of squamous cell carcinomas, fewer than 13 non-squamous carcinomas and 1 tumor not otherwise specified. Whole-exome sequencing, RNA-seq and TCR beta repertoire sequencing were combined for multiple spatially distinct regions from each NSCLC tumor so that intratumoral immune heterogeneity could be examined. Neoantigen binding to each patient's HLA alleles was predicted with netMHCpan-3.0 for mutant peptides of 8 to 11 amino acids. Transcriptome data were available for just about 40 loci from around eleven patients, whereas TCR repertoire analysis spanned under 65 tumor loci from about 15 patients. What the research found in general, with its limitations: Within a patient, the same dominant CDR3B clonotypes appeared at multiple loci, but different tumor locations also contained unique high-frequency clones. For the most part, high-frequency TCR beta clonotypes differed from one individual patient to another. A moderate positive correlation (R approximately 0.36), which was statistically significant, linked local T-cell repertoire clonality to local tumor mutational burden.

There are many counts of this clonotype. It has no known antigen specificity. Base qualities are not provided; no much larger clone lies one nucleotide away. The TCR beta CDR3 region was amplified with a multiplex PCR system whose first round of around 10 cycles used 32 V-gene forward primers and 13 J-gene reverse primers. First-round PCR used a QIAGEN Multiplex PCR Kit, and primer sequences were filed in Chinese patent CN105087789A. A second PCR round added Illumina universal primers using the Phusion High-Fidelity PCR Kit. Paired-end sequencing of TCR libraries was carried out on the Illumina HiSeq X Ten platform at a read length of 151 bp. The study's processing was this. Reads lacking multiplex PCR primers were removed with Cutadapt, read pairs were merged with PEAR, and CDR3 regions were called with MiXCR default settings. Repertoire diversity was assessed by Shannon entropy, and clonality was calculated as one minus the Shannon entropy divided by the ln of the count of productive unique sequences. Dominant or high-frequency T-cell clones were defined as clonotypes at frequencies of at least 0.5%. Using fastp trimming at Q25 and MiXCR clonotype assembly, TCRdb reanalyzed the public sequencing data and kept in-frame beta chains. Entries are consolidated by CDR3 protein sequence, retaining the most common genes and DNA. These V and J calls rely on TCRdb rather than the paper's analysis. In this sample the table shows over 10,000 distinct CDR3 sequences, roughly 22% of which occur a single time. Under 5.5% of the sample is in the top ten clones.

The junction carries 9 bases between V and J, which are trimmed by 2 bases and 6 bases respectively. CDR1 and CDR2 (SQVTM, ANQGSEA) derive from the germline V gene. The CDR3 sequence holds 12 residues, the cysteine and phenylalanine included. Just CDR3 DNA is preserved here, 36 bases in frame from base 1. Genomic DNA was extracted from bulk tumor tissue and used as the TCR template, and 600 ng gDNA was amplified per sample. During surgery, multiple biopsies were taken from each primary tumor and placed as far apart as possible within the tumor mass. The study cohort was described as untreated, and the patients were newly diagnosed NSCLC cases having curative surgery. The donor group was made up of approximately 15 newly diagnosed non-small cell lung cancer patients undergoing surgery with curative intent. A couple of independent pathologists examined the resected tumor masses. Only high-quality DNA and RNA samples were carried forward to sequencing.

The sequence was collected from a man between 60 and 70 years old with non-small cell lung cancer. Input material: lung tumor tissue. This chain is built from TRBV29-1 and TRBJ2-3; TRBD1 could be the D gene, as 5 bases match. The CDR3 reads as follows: CSVESGSDTQYF. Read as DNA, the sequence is TGCAGCGTTGAATCAGGGTCTGATACGCAGTATTTT.